This T cell receptor (beta chain) was captured in a study of T-cell reconstitution after alpha-beta-depleted transplantation in children. Preparation of the TCRbeta library was carried out with unique molecular identifiers. One entry per CDR3 protein, called by TCRdb with MiXCR from the PCR reads. In the table there are some 100,000 distinct CDR3 sequences, 15% to 17% of which are singletons. The V gene lost 6 bases and the J gene lost 0 bases, with 12 bases spanning the gap. In germline, CDR1 is DFQATT, CDR2 SNEGSKA (reference sequence). This CDR3 contains 15 residues. The sequence came from a male patient between 2 and 9 years old who had a stem cell transplant for acute lymphoblastic leukemia, so the T cells may come from the graft donor. The starting material was PBMCs, mostly from graft donor cells, obtained 180 days after TCRalphabeta/CD19-depleted stem cell transplant. The J gene is TRBJ2-6, the V gene TRBV20-1, with D tentatively TRBD1 (5 bases). CDR3: CSARTGTSGANVLTF. The CDR3 DNA reads as TGCAGTGCCAGAACAGGAACCTCTGGGGCCAACGTCCTGACTTTC.